This T cell receptor (beta chain) was identified during a study of T-cell memory formation after mild COVID-19. This clonotype was observed a handful of times. Researchers used 5'RACE with constant-segment primers to make TCR alpha and TCR beta cDNA libraries that carry sample barcodes and UMIs. TCRdb analysed the 5' RACE reads with MiXCR anew, one entry per CDR3 protein. The sample holds around 310,000 distinct CDR3 sequences, roughly an eighth seen once. The germline V gene encodes CDR1 MNHNY and CDR2 SVGAGI (reference sequence). J was trimmed by 4 bases and V by 7 bases; bases with no gene match: 2. CDR3 size: 12 residues.

This TCR came from a man younger than 35 who had mild COVID-19 (a few samples of this study predate the infection). Cell type and time point are not known. Sequenced material: PBMCs or a T cell subset sorted from them (not recorded which). The V gene is TRBV6-6, the J gene TRBJ2-5; 8 bases match TRBD1. This CDR3 is CASTQGAETQYF. The CDR3 DNA is TGTGCCAGCACTCAGGGGGCAGAGACCCAGTACTTC.